One and the same sample provided the 23 T cell receptor beta chains below, sequenced in a study of human T cells and chemical hapten exposure. One entry per CDR3 protein, called by TCRdb with MiXCR from the RACE reads. The table has 240,000 or so distinct CDR3 sequences, roughly 8.9% seen once. Time point of the sample: pre-sensitization, week 0. Regarding treatment: therapeutic diphenylcyclopropenone sensitization with weekly scalp DPC. This specimen was whole blood, taken in connection with sensitization to the hapten diphenylcyclopropenone (DPC). The receptors stem from a woman aged 40 to 50 with alopecia areata. Some clones in this sample may be carry-over from other donors' samples.

The rearrangement joins TRBV14 to TRBJ2-7; a weak D match, TRBD1 (6 bases). The CDR3 runs to 15 residues. Germline V gene lookup returns CDR1 SGHDN and CDR2 FVKESK. The ends were cut back, 5 bases at V and 3 bases at J, with 17 bases in the middle. Here the CDR3 DNA reads TGTGCCAGCAGCTTCCAGGGGAAGCTAGGCTACGAGCAGTACTTC. Residues: CASSFQGKLGYEQYF.

A few counts support this clonotype. The chain links TRBV6-5 to TRBJ2-1; D ambiguous. V was pared by 4 bases and J by 9 bases, with 16 bases between. The CDR3 has 14 amino acids. CDR1 and CDR2 from the germline V gene are MNHEY and SVGAGI. As DNA, the CDR3 is TGTGCCAGCAGTTCCTCCCTCTGGCGAGCTGAGCAGTTCTTC. Translating it yields CASSSSLWRAEQFF.

In the case of this clonotype: The junction differs from germline at one of its ends, possibly a read error. V is TRBV28 and J is TRBJ1-5; TRBD1 might be the D (5 bases). Germline assignment: CDR1 MDHEN and CDR2 SYDVKM. The CDR3 contains 14 residues. In DNA, the CDR3 is TGTGCCAGCAGTTTATTGGGGCGGAATCGGCCCCAGCATTTT. It codes for CASSLLGRNRPQHF.

This clonotype occurred a few times. The rearrangement uses TRBV10-3 and TRBJ2-5, with TRBD2 matching over 9 bases. The CDR3 is 13 residues long. After removal of 4 bases from V and 4 bases from J, the junction contained 1 base not matched to a gene. Per the germline V gene, CDR1 is ENHRY and CDR2 is SYGVKD. The CDR3 sequence: CAISVSGRETQYF. The CDR3 bases are TGTGCCATCAGTGTTAGCGGGAGAGAGACCCAGTACTTC.

The sample holds many counts of this clonotype. The V call is TRBV7-9, the J call TRBJ2-3; D possibly corresponds to TRBD1 (6 bases). V lost 5 bases and J lost 4, with 13 bases in between. Germline V gene lookup returns CDR1 SEHNR and CDR2 FQNEAQ (reference sequence). CDR3 size: 14 residues. The DNA of the CDR3 is TGTGCCAGCAGCCCAACAGGGAGCCCAGATACGCAGTATTTT. Its translation: CASSPTGSPDTQYF.

The rearrangement joins TRBV27 to TRBJ1-6; 9 bases match TRBD1. The V gene end was trimmed by 5 bases and the J gene end by 7 bases; junction bases not matched to a gene: 3. Germline values: CDR1 MNHEY, CDR2 SMNVEV (reference sequence). This CDR3 contains 14 residues. The CDR3 reads CASSTGTGNSPLHF. DNA of the CDR3: TGTGCCAGCAGTACCGGGACAGGGAATTCACCCCTCCACTTT.

This clonotype was counted ten times or more. CDR3 sequence reads: CSVVTSGRANEQFF. The CDR3 nucleotides are TGCAGCGTGGTAACTAGCGGGAGGGCCAATGAGCAGTTCTTC. The rearrangement links TRBV29-1 to TRBJ2-1, with 13 nucleotides matching TRBD2. Germline loops: CDR1 SQVTM, CDR2 ANQGSEA. CDR3 length equals 14 residues. V lost 6 bases, J lost 6 bases, and 5 bases stayed unmatched.

This clonotype was picked up a small number of times. The chain employs TRBV7-2 and TRBJ1-6, with D hard to call. This CDR3 region has 12 residues. Germline CDR1 is SGHTA and CDR2 is FQGNSA. The germline V and J ends were trimmed by 5 bases and 4 bases, with 3 bases remaining between them. In DNA form, the CDR3 reads TGTGCCAGCAGCCGTTATAATTCACCCCTCCACTTT. It codes for CASSRYNSPLHF.

This clonotype was seen ten or more times. The chain joins TRBV7-2 to TRBJ2-1; TRBD2 might be the D (5 bases). The CDR3 loop spans 13 amino acids. V was pared by 1 base and J by 7 bases, with 8 bases between. The germline gives CDR1 SGHTA, CDR2 FQGNSA. The CDR3 nucleotides read TGTGCCAGCAGCTTAGGGTGGACTAATGAGCAGTTCTTC. Residues: CASSLGWTNEQFF.

The J gene is TRBJ1-1, the V gene TRBV4-1; D is unresolved. The CDR3 extends over 13 amino acids. With 2 bases removed from V and 7 bases from J, the gap between germline ends came to 11 bases. Germline V gene sequence: CDR1 MGHRA, CDR2 YSYEKL. The CDR3 bases are TGCGCCAGCAGCCAATTTGGTCCCGATGAAGCTTTCTTT. Amino acids: CASSQFGPDEAFF.

The gene calls are TRBV13 and TRBJ2-3; TRBD2 matches 7 bases. This CDR3 comprises 17 residues. Germline V gives CDR1 PRHDT, CDR2 FYEKMQ (reference sequence). V shed 0 bases, J shed 1 base, and the junction held 7 bases outside the gene matches. As DNA, the CDR3 is TGTGCCAGCAGCTTAGGCGTAGGGACTAAAGGCACAGATACGCAGTATTTT. Translated: CASSLGVGTKGTDTQYF.

V gene TRBV6-5 combines with J gene TRBJ2-1; D tentatively fits TRBD1 or TRBD2 (5 bases each). The CDR3 has 12 residues. The germline gives CDR1 MNHEY, CDR2 SVGAGI. The V end lost 6 bases, the J end lost 14 bases, and 17 bases lay between the germline ends. CDR3 nucleotide sequence: TGTGCCAGCAGGGGAGACAAGGACATTGAGTTCTTC. This gives the protein CASRGDKDIEFF.

The chain carries TRBV10-3 and TRBJ2-7; D might be TRBD1 (6 bases). V shed 6 bases and J shed 3 bases, with 9 bases lying between them. This CDR3 has 12 amino acids. Germline CDR1 reads ENHRY; CDR2 reads SYGVKD. CDR3 region: CAISVDSYEQYF. In DNA form, the CDR3 reads TGTGCCATCAGCGTGGACAGCTACGAGCAGTACTTC.

The rearrangement uses TRBV5-1 and TRBJ1-5; 12 bases line up with TRBD1. V gave up 3 bases and J gave up 6 bases; unmatched junction bases: 4. The CDR3 consists of 15 residues. The germline V gene encodes CDR1 SGHRS and CDR2 YFSETQ. The DNA of the CDR3 is TGCGCCAGCAGCTCGGGACAGGGGGCAGGTCAGCCCCAGCATTTT. It yields the protein CASSSGQGAGQPQHF.

This clonotype has at least ten counts. The CDR3 nucleotides read TGTGCCAGCAGTGAAGGATACGAGCAGTACTTC. Translation gives CASSEGYEQYF. This chain uses TRBV6-1 with TRBJ2-7, with unresolved D. Germline CDR1 MNHNS, CDR2 SASEGT. The CDR3 consists of 11 residues. V was trimmed by 1 base and J by 4 bases, leaving 2 bases between them.

This clonotype turned up a few times. The rearrangement uses TRBV11-3 and TRBJ2-1, with unresolved D. Trimming stripped 5 bases from V and 7 bases from J, with 18 bases between. This CDR3 has 15 residues. CDR1 is SGHNT, CDR2 YENEEA, per germline. The chain's CDR3 is CASSPDGAKVNEQFF. As DNA, the CDR3 is TGTGCCAGCAGCCCGGACGGAGCCAAGGTAAATGAGCAGTTCTTC.

The rearrangement uses TRBV20-1 and TRBJ1-5, with D maybe TRBD1 (5 bases). CDR3 length: 14 amino acids. Trimming left V 3 bases short and J 6 bases short, with 15 bases between. Germline V lookup: CDR1 DFQATT, CDR2 SNEGSKA (reference sequence). CDR3: CSASTDSRSQPQHF. DNA of the CDR3: TGCAGTGCTAGTACCGACAGTCGTTCTCAGCCCCAGCATTTT.

This chain links TRBV28 with TRBJ2-3; a possible D gene is TRBD2 (5 bases). Germline values: CDR1 MDHEN, CDR2 SYDVKM. The V end lost 10 bases, the J end lost 2 bases, and 13 bases lay between the germline ends. The CDR3 contains 13 residues. CDR3 sequence (DNA): TGTGCCACCCTTGACTATTCCACAGATACGCAGTATTTT. Translated: CATLDYSTDTQYF.

V usage is TRBV6-2 or TRBV6-3 and J usage is TRBJ2-6; weak D call: TRBD2 (6 bases). The V gene lost 4 bases and the J gene lost 0 bases, with 19 bases spanning the gap. CDR1 is MNHEY and CDR2 is SVGEGT in the germline V gene. The CDR3 totals 19 residues. The CDR3 spells CASSSPGDPSLSGANVLTF. The CDR3 DNA follows: TGTGCCAGCAGTTCCCCGGGAGATCCCTCTCTCTCTGGGGCCAACGTCCTGACTTTC.

This clonotype has only a few counts. This chain joins TRBV2 and TRBJ2-5, with 8 bases identical to TRBD1. CDR1 and CDR2 (germline): SNHLY, FYNNEI. This CDR3 has 14 amino acids. The V segment lost 5 bases and the J segment 2 bases; nucleotides outside the gene matches: 4. The CDR3 nucleotides are TGTGCCAGCAGTATGGACAGGGCTCAAGAGACCCAGTACTTC. Its translation is CASSMDRAQETQYF.

This clonotype has a handful of counts. This chain links TRBV7-8 with TRBJ2-2, with D possibly being TRBD1 (6 bases). Trimming pared 2 bases from V and 2 bases from J, leaving 12 bases between. There are 16 residues in the CDR3. The V gene's germline CDR1 is SGHVS and CDR2 FQNEAQ. The CDR3 protein is CASSLIPGVNTGELFF. CDR3 bases: TGTGCCAGCAGCTTAATCCCAGGGGTCAACACCGGGGAGCTGTTTTTT.

The chain carries TRBV10-3 and TRBJ2-2; no clear D gene. Looked up from germline, CDR1 is ENHRY and CDR2 is SYGVKD. Trimming pared 10 bases from V and 4 bases from J, leaving 10 bases between. The CDR3 extends over 12 amino acids. CDR3 DNA sequence: TGTGCCACCGCCGGTGGCACCGGGGAGCTGTTTTTT. Translated, it gives CATAGGTGELFF.

This clonotype was counted at least ten times. This rearrangement joins TRBV29-1 to TRBJ2-7; weak D call: TRBD2 (5 bases). V gave up 4 bases and J gave up 6 bases, with 10 bases separating them. The germline CDR1 and CDR2 sequences are SQVTM and ANQGSEA. This CDR3 comprises 11 residues. The CDR3 reads CSVVRDIEQYF. For the CDR3, the DNA is TGCAGCGTTGTTCGGGATATCGAGCAGTACTTC.